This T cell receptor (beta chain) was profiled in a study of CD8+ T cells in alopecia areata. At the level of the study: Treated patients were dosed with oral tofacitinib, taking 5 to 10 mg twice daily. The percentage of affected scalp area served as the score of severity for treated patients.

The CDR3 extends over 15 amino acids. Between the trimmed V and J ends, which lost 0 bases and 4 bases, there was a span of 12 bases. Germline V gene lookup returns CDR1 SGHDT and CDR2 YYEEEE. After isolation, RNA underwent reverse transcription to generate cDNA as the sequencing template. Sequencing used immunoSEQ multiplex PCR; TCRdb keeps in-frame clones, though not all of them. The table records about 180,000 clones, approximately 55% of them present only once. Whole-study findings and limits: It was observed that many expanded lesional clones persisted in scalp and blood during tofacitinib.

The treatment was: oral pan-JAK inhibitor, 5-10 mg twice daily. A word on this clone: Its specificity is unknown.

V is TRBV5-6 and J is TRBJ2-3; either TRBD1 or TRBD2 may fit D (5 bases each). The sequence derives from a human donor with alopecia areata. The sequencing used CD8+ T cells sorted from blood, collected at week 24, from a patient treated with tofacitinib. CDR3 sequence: CASSLARGYADTQYF. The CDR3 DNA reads TGTGCCAGCAGCTTGGCCCGGGGCTACGCAGATACGCAGTATTTT.